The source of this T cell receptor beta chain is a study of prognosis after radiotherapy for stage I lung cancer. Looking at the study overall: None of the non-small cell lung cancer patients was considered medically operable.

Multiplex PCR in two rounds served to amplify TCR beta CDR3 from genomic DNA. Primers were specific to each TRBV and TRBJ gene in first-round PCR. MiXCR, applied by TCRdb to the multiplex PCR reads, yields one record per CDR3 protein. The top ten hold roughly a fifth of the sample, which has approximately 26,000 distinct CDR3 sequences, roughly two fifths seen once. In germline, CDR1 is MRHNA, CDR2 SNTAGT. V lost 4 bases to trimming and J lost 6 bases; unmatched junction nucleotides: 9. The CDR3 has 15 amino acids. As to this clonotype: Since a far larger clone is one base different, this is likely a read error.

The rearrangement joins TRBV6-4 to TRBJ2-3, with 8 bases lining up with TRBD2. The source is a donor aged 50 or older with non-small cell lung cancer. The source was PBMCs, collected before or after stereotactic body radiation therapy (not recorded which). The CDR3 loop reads CASSGLSGGPDTQYF. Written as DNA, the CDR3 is TGTGCCAGCAGTGGCCTATCGGGAGGGCCGGATACGCAGTATTTT.